This TCR beta chain was captured in a study of metastatic and nonmetastatic thyroid tumors. Across the whole study: Comparison of repertoires was carried out across blood and tumor or nodule tissue from malignant and benign thyroid patients.

No patient had received any treatment before thyroid surgery. Study-level points and caveats: Significantly greater TCR beta diversity was reportedly found in malignant thyroid tumors than in benign nodules (in blood and tumor).

This clone has a count of ten or more. Its antigen is unknown. Deletions cut 6 bases from V and 1 base from J, with 9 bases between. Per the germline V gene, CDR1 is MNHNS and CDR2 is SASEGT. The CDR3 consists of 13 residues. In the authors' methods: Building a distant-metastasis classifier for papillary thyroid cancer drew on CDR3 differences across clinicopathological groups. TCRdb re-called clones via MiXCR from the PCR reads. The V and J calls were not made by the authors but by TCRdb's processing. The sample records some 28,000 clones, around 22% being singletons. The sequenced sample consisted of blood. The receptor's source is a female donor with papillary thyroid cancer or a benign thyroid nodule (not recorded which). Some clones in this sample may be carry-over from other donors' samples. This chain links TRBV6-1 with TRBJ1-1, with a possible D match to TRBD1 (6 bases). The CDR3 loop reads CASRGTQNTEAFF. The CDR3 region has the DNA TGTGCCAGCAGAGGGACACAGAACACTGAAGCTTTCTTT.